Listed below are T cell receptor beta chains from one sample, sequenced in a study of somatic mutations in cytotoxic T cells in rheumatoid arthritis. Sequencing used immunoSEQ multiplex PCR; TCRdb keeps in-frame clones, though not all of them. This sample carries tens of thousands of clones, about 82% of them seen once, and the ten largest clones take 15% to 20%. The sequenced material came from CD8+ T cells sorted from blood. These receptors came from a woman aged 45-59 years in good health. Both conserved end residues are part of each CDR3. Each record gives: CDR3 DNA, CDR3 protein, V gene, D gene, J gene, clone size. D genes are given only for firm matches. The size entry is marked missing in some rows and otherwise reads once, few, many or a size class.

CDR3nt: TGTGCCAGTAGTATAGATGCTAGCGGGTTAACAGATACGCAGTATTTT
CDR3aa: CASSIDASGLTDTQYF
v_gene: TRBV19
d_gene: TRBD2
j_gene: TRBJ2-3
abundance: .

CDR3nt: TGTGCCACCAGCAGAGGTACCGAGACAGCTGAAGCTTTCTTT
CDR3aa: CATSRGTETAEAFF
v_gene: TRBV15
d_gene: .
j_gene: TRBJ1-1
abundance: once

CDR3nt: TGTGCCAGCAGCCCCCGTAACACCGGGGAGCTGTTTTTT
CDR3aa: CASSPRNTGELFF
v_gene: TRBV9
d_gene: .
j_gene: TRBJ2-2
abundance: .

CDR3nt: TGTGCCACTCACGGGGCCGGACGCACAGATACGCAGTATTTT
CDR3aa: CATHGAGRTDTQYF
v_gene: TRBV6-5
d_gene: .
j_gene: TRBJ2-3
abundance: .

CDR3nt: TGTGCCAGCAGTGAAACGGGACAGGGAAGCAATCAGCCCCAGCATTTT
CDR3aa: CASSETGQGSNQPQHF
v_gene: TRBV25-1
d_gene: TRBD1
j_gene: TRBJ1-5
abundance: .

CDR3nt: TGTGCCAGCAGCCCAAGGGCAGCGGGGGGCTCGAACACCGGGGAGCTGTTTTTT
CDR3aa: CASSPRAAGGSNTGELFF
v_gene: TRBV7-9
d_gene: TRBD2
j_gene: TRBJ2-2
abundance: .

CDR3nt: TGTGCCAGCAGTGAGAGGGGACAGGTCCAACGGGCTAACTATGGCTACACCTTC
CDR3aa: CASSERGQVQRANYGYTF
v_gene: TRBV21-1
d_gene: .
j_gene: TRBJ1-2
abundance: few

CDR3nt: TGTGCCAGCTCACCACCAGTTCGTACAGGGAAGGGGGAAAAACTGTTTTTT
CDR3aa: CASSPPVRTGKGEKLFF
v_gene: TRBV18
d_gene: .
j_gene: TRBJ1-4
abundance: .

CDR3nt: TGTGCCAGTATGGGGGGGCCTAATGAAAAACTGTTTTTT
CDR3aa: CASMGGPNEKLFF
v_gene: TRBV2
d_gene: .
j_gene: TRBJ1-4
abundance: .

CDR3nt: TGCAGCGTTGAAGTGGCAGACACCAGCTCCTACGAGCAGTACTTC
CDR3aa: CSVEVADTSSYEQYF
v_gene: TRBV29-1
d_gene: .
j_gene: TRBJ2-7
abundance: .

CDR3nt: TGTGCCAGCATTGGGGGGAACGATGAGCAGTTCTTC
CDR3aa: CASIGGNDEQFF
v_gene: TRBV5-5
d_gene: .
j_gene: TRBJ2-1
abundance: .

CDR3nt: TGTGCCACCAGCAGGGACCCGGGAGGGGAGCAGTACTTC
CDR3aa: CATSRDPGGEQYF
v_gene: TRBV15
d_gene: TRBD2
j_gene: TRBJ2-7
abundance: .

CDR3nt: TGCGCCAGCAACATCAATCTGGACGAAAACATTAACAGGGACAGAGGGAACGAGCAGTACTTC
CDR3aa: CASNINLDENINRDRGNEQYF
v_gene: TRBV23-1
d_gene: TRBD1
j_gene: TRBJ2-7
abundance: .